This TCR beta chain was retrieved from a study of blood T cells in healthy people across ages. Study-level findings and limits: The fall in TCR beta diversity per million T cells was roughly linear with age.

This clonotype was observed many times. Its matching antigen is unknown. Sample-barcoded 5' priming and a J-beta primer mix drove a second PCR of roughly 6 to 12 cycles. Every cDNA was tagged by a template-switch adaptor with 12 random nucleotides. A single record per CDR3 protein comes from TCRdb applying MiXCR to the 5' RACE reads. Of approximately 810,000 distinct CDR3 sequences in the sample, more than 25% were seen once. Trimming cost V 5 bases and J 7 bases, with 17 bases left between them. The CDR3 runs to 14 residues. Looked up from germline, CDR1 is SGHTA and CDR2 is FQGNSA. The sequence derives from an elderly woman in good health. This chain joins TRBV7-2 and TRBJ1-2; D ambiguous. Source material: blood. CDR3 sequence: CASSSTTAMGGYTF. CDR3 sequence (DNA): TGTGCCAGCAGCAGTACCACAGCGATGGGTGGCTACACCTTC. Variable domain in full (rest from reference TRBV7-2 and TRBJ1-2): GAGVSQSPSNKVTEKGKDVELRCDPISGHTALYWYRQSLGQGLEFLIYFQGNSAPDKSGLPSDRFSAERTGGSVSTLTIQRTQQEDSAVYLCASSSTTAMGGYTFGSGTRLTVV.